This entry features one T cell receptor (beta chain) sequence. The V and J ends lost 0 bases and 2 bases, in that order; junction bases with no gene match: 7. This CDR3 is built from 17 residues. From germline, CDR1 is MGHRA and CDR2 YSYEKL. The data belong to a study of blood T cell repertoires in COVID-19. Original methodology: The assay estimated nucleated cells by amplifying reference gene primers. Data came from immunoSEQ multiplex PCR; TCRdb stores just in-frame clones and leaves some out. V and J calls and clone size are given by that table; D and trimming were obtained from the DNA. Of around 280,000 clones listed, around 88% are singletons.

Sequenced material: peripheral blood. This TCR came from a woman aged 30 to 39 who had recovered from COVID-19. The chain couples TRBV4-1 to TRBJ2-3; 8 positions agree with TRBD2. The CDR3 region is CASSQDFTSGITDTQYF. The CDR3, as DNA: TGCGCCAGCAGCCAAGATTTCACTAGCGGAATCACAGATACGCAGTATTTT.